This TCR beta chain was observed in a study of cytomegalovirus exposure and HLA in healthy donors. General observations from the study: In a later analysis, an Asian-associated ancestry cluster reportedly showed fewer N-insertions than the roughly 730-donor mean. As a later analysis revealed, most CMV-associated TCR beta chains appeared HLA-restricted. Excluded were some V segments that proved indistinguishable, including TRBV6-2 and TRBV6-3.

The study ran its PCR with 60 Vbeta and 13 Jbeta primers. Measured with immunoSEQ multiplex PCR; TCRdb has only the in-frame clones, and not every one. The sample has over 150,000 clones; over 70% are singletons. On this clone: The target antigen is unknown.

Between the trimmed V and J ends, which lost 6 bases and 11 bases, there was a span of 13 bases. This CDR3 comprises 11 residues. Germline V gene lookup returns CDR1 MNHEY and CDR2 SVGAGI. Everyone who donated was a healthy bone marrow donor. The material sequenced was PBMCs. The chain recombines TRBV6-5 with TRBJ1-1; D remains ambiguous. The TCR comes from a man aged 30 to 39 in good health and CMV-seropositive. In nucleotides, the CDR3 is TGTGCCAGCAGGGTACTAAACGAGGCTTTCTTT. This translates into CASRVLNEAFF.